This T cell receptor beta chain was sequenced in a study of blood T cell repertoires in COVID-19. Study as a whole: Donors in the United States, Italy and Spain gave samples during acute or convalescent COVID-19.

Trimming took 0 bases from V and 3 from J; bases not matched to a gene: 4. Germline values: CDR1 GTSNPN, CDR2 SVGIG (reference sequence). This CDR3 is built from 14 residues. Assay used: immunoSEQ multiplex PCR; TCRdb lists only in-frame clones, some missing. The sample lists roughly 150,000 clones, 85% occurring once. This clone was observed once. Donors in Cohort 3 counted as recovered after two negative PCRs, clearance, or symptom resolution. Material for sequencing was PBMCs or T cells enriched from blood (not recorded which). This clonotype was sampled from a woman between 35 and 50 years old who had recovered from COVID-19. The chain links TRBV30 to TRBJ2-7; 8 bases map to TRBD1. CDR3 protein: CAWSVQGAFYEQYF. The CDR3 coding sequence is TGTGCCTGGAGTGTGCAGGGGGCGTTCTACGAGCAGTACTTC.